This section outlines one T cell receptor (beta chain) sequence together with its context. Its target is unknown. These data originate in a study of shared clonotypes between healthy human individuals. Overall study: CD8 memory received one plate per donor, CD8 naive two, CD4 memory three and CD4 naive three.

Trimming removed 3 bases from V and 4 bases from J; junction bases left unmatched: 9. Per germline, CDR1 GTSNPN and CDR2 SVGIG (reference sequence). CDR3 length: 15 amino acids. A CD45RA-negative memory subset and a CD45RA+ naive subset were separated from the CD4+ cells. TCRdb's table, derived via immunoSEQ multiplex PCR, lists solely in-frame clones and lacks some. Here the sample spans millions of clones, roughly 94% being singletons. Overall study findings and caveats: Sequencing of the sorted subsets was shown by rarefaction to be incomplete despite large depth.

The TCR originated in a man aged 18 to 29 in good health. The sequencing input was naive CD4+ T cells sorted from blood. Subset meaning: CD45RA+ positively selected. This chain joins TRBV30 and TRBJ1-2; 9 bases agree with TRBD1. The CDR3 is CAWRKGQGPLYGYTF. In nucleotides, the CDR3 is TGTGCCTGGAGGAAGGGACAGGGACCTCTCTATGGCTACACCTTC.